Presented here are 5 T cell receptor beta chains from one specimen sequenced in a study of blood T cell repertoires in COVID-19. TCRdb's copy holds only in-frame clones and misses some; the assay was immunoSEQ multiplex PCR. This sample has about 140,000 clones; approximately 79% occur once, and the top ten carry 3% to 4.5%. Sequencing was carried out using peripheral blood. These receptors were collected from a man aged 55 to 70 with acute or convalescent COVID-19.

The chain links TRBV6-1 to TRBJ1-6, with D possibly being TRBD1 (5 bases). Germline V gene sequence: CDR1 MNHNS, CDR2 SASEGT. V dropped 1 base and J dropped 3 bases, with 13 bases sitting between them. The CDR3 is 17 residues long. CDR3 residues: CASSEEVGGSYNSPLHF. As DNA, the CDR3 is TGTGCCAGCAGTGAAGAGGTGGGGGGTAGCTATAATTCACCCCTCCACTTT.

This clone was recorded once. A much larger clone lies a single base off, so this may be a read error. The chain links TRBV14 to TRBJ2-7; TRBD2 might be the D (5 bases). This CDR3 is built from 14 residues. The ends were cut back, 0 bases at V and 4 bases at J, with 10 bases in the middle. CDR1 is SGHDN, CDR2 FVKESK, per germline. The DNA for the CDR3 is TGTGCCAGCAGCCAAGATCTAGCTTCGTACGAGCAGTACTTC. Translation gives CASSQDLASYEQYF.

V and J are TRBV28 and TRBJ2-1; 9 nucleotides align to TRBD1. The CDR3 loop spans 13 amino acids. The J segment lost 14 bases and the V segment lost 5 bases, leaving 10 bases of the junction unmatched. CDR1 is MDHEN and CDR2 is SYDVKM in the germline V gene. As DNA, the CDR3 is TGTGCCAGCAGTGGTACAGGGGGCTATCGTAAGTTCTTC. It translates to CASSGTGGYRKFF.

The V call is TRBV5-1, the J call TRBJ2-5; the match to TRBD1 covers 8 bases. Germline V lookup: CDR1 SGHRS, CDR2 YFSETQ. The CDR3 consists of 14 residues. After removal of 4 bases from V and 1 base from J, the junction contained 3 bases not matched to a gene. The CDR3, as DNA: TGCGCCAGCAGCGGAGGACAGGGCCAAGAGACCCAGTACTTC. Residues: CASSGGQGQETQYF.

This chain uses TRBV5-6 with TRBJ2-3; no clear D. The CDR3 loop spans 14 amino acids. From germline, CDR1 is SGHDT and CDR2 YYEEEE. The germline V and J ends were trimmed by 1 base and 0 bases, with 6 bases remaining between them. The chain's CDR3 is CASSLWQSTDTQYF. As DNA, the CDR3 is TGTGCCAGCAGCTTGTGGCAGAGCACAGATACGCAGTATTTT.